A single sample is the source of the 20 T cell receptor beta chains below, sequenced in a study of blood T cell repertoires in COVID-19. Using immunoSEQ multiplex PCR, the repertoire was profiled, and TCRdb retains in-frame clones only, with some absent. There are hundreds of thousands of clones in the sample; about 90% occur only once, and over 3% lies in the top ten. The sample comprised PBMCs or T cells enriched from blood (not recorded which). All receptors derive from a woman aged 45-59 years in a cohort exposed to, infected with or recovered from COVID-19 (not recorded which).

This chain connects TRBV7-2 to TRBJ1-2, with unresolved D. Germline V gene data show CDR1 as SGHTA and CDR2 as FQGNSA. Trimming took 0 bases from V and 6 from J, leaving 8 bases between them. The CDR3 runs to 13 residues. CDR3 region: CASSLAPGNGYTF. CDR3 in DNA: TGTGCCAGCAGCTTAGCCCCGGGGAATGGCTACACCTTC.

This rearrangement joins TRBV19 to TRBJ1-5; a possible D gene is TRBD1 (5 bases). The CDR3 sequence is 16 residues long. The germline V and J ends were trimmed by 6 bases and 0 bases, with 15 bases remaining between them. CDR1 and CDR2 from the germline V gene are LNHDA and SQIVND (reference sequence). The CDR3 spells CASRGAGTYSNQPQHF. The CDR3 DNA reads as TGTGCCAGTAGGGGAGCGGGGACCTATAGCAATCAGCCCCAGCATTTT.

The rearrangement joins TRBV4-1 to TRBJ1-3, with no clear D. Deletions cut 3 bases from V and 7 bases from J, with 7 bases between. Germline lookup yields CDR1 MGHRA and CDR2 YSYEKL. The CDR3 runs to 12 residues. The CDR3 protein is CASSHLRNTIYF. CDR3 bases: TGCGCCAGCAGCCACCTCAGGAACACCATATATTTT.

The chain joins TRBV10-2 to TRBJ2-7; 10 bases line up with TRBD1. V was pared by 4 bases and J by 6 bases, with 3 bases of the junction left unmatched. The CDR3 is 13 residues long. Looked up from germline, CDR1 is WSHSY and CDR2 is SAAADI. The chain's CDR3 is CASSGTGGREQYF. In DNA, the CDR3 is TGCGCCAGCAGTGGGACAGGGGGGCGCGAGCAGTACTTC.

This rearrangement joins TRBV7-9 to TRBJ2-2; 11 bases fit TRBD2. The CDR3 length is 17 residues. Trimming cost V 4 bases and J 2 bases; bases outside gene matches: 6. Germline V lookup: CDR1 SEHNR, CDR2 FQNEAQ (reference sequence). The CDR3 spells CASSSPSGGHNTGELFF. The CDR3 DNA is TGTGCCAGCAGCTCCCCTAGCGGGGGGCACAACACCGGGGAGCTGTTTTTT.

This clone has just a few counts. This rearrangement joins TRBV5-1 to TRBJ1-6, with D uncertain. The CDR3 contains 15 residues. Trimming took 2 bases from V and 8 from J, leaving 14 bases between them. The germline V gene encodes CDR1 SGHRS and CDR2 YFSETQ. CDR3 protein: CASSFDPRGDSPLHF. Here the CDR3 DNA reads TGCGCCAGCAGCTTTGACCCCCGCGGAGATTCACCCCTCCACTTT. The full variable domain, in which reference TRBV5-1 and TRBJ1-6 provide the parts outside the CDR3, is KAGVTQTPRYLIKTRGQQVTLSCSPISGHRSVSWYQQTPGQGLQFLFEYFSETQRNKGNFPGRFSGRQFSNSRSEMNVSTLELGDSALYLCASSFDPRGDSPLHFGNGTRLTVT.

This clone has only one observation. The chain joins TRBV12-5 to TRBJ2-5; 9 nucleotides agree with TRBD1. This CDR3 has 15 amino acids. V dropped 6 bases and J dropped 1; count of bases not matched to a gene: 6. CDR1 is LGHNT, CDR2 FRNRAP, per germline. CDR3 bases: TGTGCTAGTGGGGCCGGGACAGGGTCCCAAGAGACCCAGTACTTC. Its protein is CASGAGTGSQETQYF.

This chain joins TRBV5-1 and TRBJ2-5; possible D gene TRBD2, 5 bases. CDR1 is SGHRS and CDR2 is YFSETQ in the germline V gene. This CDR3 comprises 14 residues. Trimming removed 4 bases at V and 6 bases at J, with 16 bases between. CDR3 bases: TGCGCCAGCAGCCCCGGGAACCAGCTCCAGACCCAGTACTTC. Its translation is CASSPGNQLQTQYF. Looking up the rest from reference TRBV5-1 and TRBJ2-5 gives the full variable domain: KAGVTQTPRYLIKTRGQQVTLSCSPISGHRSVSWYQQTPGQGLQFLFEYFSETQRNKGNFPGRFSGRQFSNSRSEMNVSTLELGDSALYLCASSPGNQLQTQYFGPGTRLLVL.

This chain links TRBV27 with TRBJ1-5; 9 nucleotides agree with TRBD1. Germline V CDR1 and CDR2: MNHEY, SMNVEV (reference sequence). This CDR3 has 15 residues. J lost 7 bases, V lost 3 bases, and 7 bases had no gene match. CDR3 nucleotides: TGTGCCAGCAGTTTTGACAGGGGGTCGGGGCAGCCCCAGCATTTT. This sequence encodes CASSFDRGSGQPQHF.

The V gene is TRBV9, the J gene TRBJ2-5, with a tentative D call TRBD1 (6 bases). Germline-derived CDR1 and CDR2 are SGDLS and YYNGEE. The V end lost 5 bases, the J end lost 5 bases, and 19 bases lay between the germline ends. The CDR3 sequence is 15 residues long. For the CDR3, the DNA is TGTGCCAGCAGTGAAAGTGTTGGGGGCGGGGAGACCCAGTACTTC. Residues: CASSESVGGGETQYF.

The rearrangement uses TRBV5-1 and TRBJ1-4, with a possible D match to TRBD1 (6 bases). The CDR3 has 17 residues. With 0 bases removed from V and 4 bases from J, the gap between germline ends came to 16 bases. Germline loops: CDR1 SGHRS, CDR2 YFSETQ. The CDR3 sequence: CASSLEPGADVNEKLFF. In DNA form, the CDR3 reads TGCGCCAGCAGCTTGGAACCAGGGGCGGATGTTAATGAAAAACTGTTTTTT. Looking up the rest from reference TRBV5-1 and TRBJ1-4 gives the full variable domain: KAGVTQTPRYLIKTRGQQVTLSCSPISGHRSVSWYQQTPGQGLQFLFEYFSETQRNKGNFPGRFSGRQFSNSRSEMNVSTLELGDSALYLCASSLEPGADVNEKLFFGSGTQLSVL.

The V and J genes are TRBV6-6 and TRBJ1-6; perhaps TRBD1 as D (6 bases). The germline V and J ends were trimmed by 5 bases and 9 bases, with 8 bases remaining between them. The CDR3 runs 12 residues. Germline V gene data show CDR1 as MNHNY and CDR2 as SVGAGI (reference sequence). CDR3 sequence reads: CASSKGGSPLHF. CDR3 DNA sequence: TGTGCCAGCAGTAAAGGGGGTTCACCCCTCCACTTT.

The rearrangement joins TRBV6-5 to TRBJ1-4, with D possibly matching TRBD1 (5 bases). The CDR3 covers 15 residues. Germline-derived CDR1 and CDR2 are MNHEY and SVGAGI. With 7 bases removed from V and 3 bases from J, the gap between germline ends came to 15 bases. The CDR3 DNA sequence: TGTGCCAGCAATCGACAGATTGCTTCTAATGAAAAACTGTTTTTT. As protein: CASNRQIASNEKLFF.

V gene TRBV9 combines with J gene TRBJ1-2; D is perhaps TRBD1 (5 bases). Trimming took off 1 base at V and 3 bases at J, with 7 bases between the two ends. The CDR3 contains 13 residues. Per the germline V gene, CDR1 is SGDLS and CDR2 is YYNGEE. The CDR3 loop reads CASSVTGDYGYTF. CDR3 DNA: TGTGCCAGCAGCGTAACAGGAGACTATGGCTACACCTTC.

As to this clone: Germline is not matched at one junction end, which may reflect a read error. V is TRBV5-1 and J is TRBJ1-4; 8 nucleotides match TRBD1. CDR3 size: 14 residues. Germline V gene lookup returns CDR1 SGHRS and CDR2 YFSETQ. CDR3 nucleotides: TGTGCCAGCAGCTCGGGACAGGCTAATGAAAAACTGTTTTTT. Protein product: CASSSGQANEKLFF. The full variable domain, with the rest looked up from reference TRBV5-1 and TRBJ1-4, is KAGVTQTPRYLIKTRGQQVTLSCSPISGHRSVSWYQQTPGQGLQFLFEYFSETQRNKGNFPGRFSGRQFSNSRSEMNVSTLELGDSALYLCASSSGQANEKLFFGSGTQLSVL.

V usage is TRBV7-3 and J usage is TRBJ2-1; 8 nucleotides line up with TRBD2. CDR1 is SGHTA and CDR2 is FQGTGA in the germline V gene. With V trimmed by 1 base and J by 3 bases, 8 bases remained unmatched. The CDR3 totals 17 residues. For the CDR3, the DNA is TGTGCCAGCAGCTTAAAGTCCGGCGGGGGGCGCTACAATGAGCAGTTCTTC. This encodes CASSLKSGGGRYNEQFF.

The chain couples TRBV7-9 to TRBJ1-2; 8 bases line up with TRBD1. The CDR3 has 12 residues. CDR1 SEHNR and CDR2 FQNEAQ come from the germline V gene (reference sequence). Trimming cost V 8 bases and J 7 bases; bases outside gene matches: 6. The CDR3 sequence is CASLDREGGYTF. CDR3 bases: TGTGCCAGCTTGGACAGGGAAGGTGGCTACACCTTC.

The J gene is TRBJ2-3, the V gene TRBV7-3; D call uncertain. Germline CDR1 reads SGHTA; CDR2 reads FQGTGA. The V end lost 2 bases, the J end lost 5 bases, and 8 bases lay between the germline ends. This CDR3 has 13 amino acids. This chain's CDR3 is CASSLWPEDTQYF. The CDR3 DNA is TGTGCCAGCAGCTTATGGCCTGAAGATACGCAGTATTTT.

The rearrangement uses TRBV3-1 (or the pseudogene TRBV3-2) and TRBJ2-7; no clear D. This CDR3 is 13 amino acids long. Looked up from germline, CDR1 is LGHDT and CDR2 is YNNKEL (reference sequence). V lost 1 base, J lost 4 bases, and 8 bases lay in between. This CDR3 is CASSQVPRYEQYF. CDR3 sequence (DNA): TGTGCCAGCAGCCAAGTCCCCAGATACGAGCAGTACTTC.

V gene TRBV3-1 (or the pseudogene TRBV3-2) combines with J gene TRBJ1-4; 9 nucleotides agree with TRBD1. The CDR3 length is 17 residues. The trim removed 4 bases at V and 0 bases at J, leaving 6 bases unmatched. Germline V CDR1 and CDR2: LGHDT, YNNKEL (reference sequence). The CDR3 DNA follows: TGTGCCAGCAGCCCCCAGCGACAGGGGGCAACTAATGAAAAACTGTTTTTT. It specifies CASSPQRQGATNEKLFF.